This T cell receptor beta chain was identified in a study of regulatory T cells in long-lasting Graves disease. Study details: The study counted Graves' disease as persistent given over 5 years of antithyroid drugs and positive TSH receptor antibodies.

Building of the TCR beta libraries involved iRepertoire HTBI primers and Arm-PCR of CDR3 regions. TCRdb used MiXCR to reprocess the multiplex PCR reads, holding one entry per CDR3 protein. The sample shows around 400,000 distinct CDR3 sequences, 21% of them seen only once. This CDR3 spans 14 amino acids. Germline V gene sequence: CDR1 SGDLS, CDR2 YYNGEE. Trimming took 2 bases from V and 0 from J, leaving 3 bases between them. Time point indicated: persistent/refractory GD, antithyroid drugs over 5 years with positive TRAb. Extracted RNA from PBMCs served as the source of the TCR library. The receptor was isolated from a female donor with Graves disease. V and J are TRBV9 and TRBJ2-6; D is unresolved. The sample here was peripheral blood mononuclear cells (PBMCs), taken when the disease was refractory, from a patient treated with antithyroid drugs. This CDR3 is CASSVFSGANVLTF. The CDR3 DNA reads TGTGCCAGCAGCGTTTTCTCTGGGGCCAACGTCCTGACTTTC.